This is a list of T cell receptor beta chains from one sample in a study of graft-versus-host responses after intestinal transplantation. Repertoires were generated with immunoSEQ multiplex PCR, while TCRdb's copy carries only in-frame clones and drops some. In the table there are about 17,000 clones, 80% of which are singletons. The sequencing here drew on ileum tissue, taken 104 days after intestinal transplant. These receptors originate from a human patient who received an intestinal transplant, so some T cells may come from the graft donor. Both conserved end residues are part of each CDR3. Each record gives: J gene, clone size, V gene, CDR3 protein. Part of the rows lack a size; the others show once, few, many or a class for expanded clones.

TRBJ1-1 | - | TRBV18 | CASSPFGSRAFF
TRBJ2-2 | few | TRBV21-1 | CASSKENTGELFF
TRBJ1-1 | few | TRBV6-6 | CASSYSTNTEAFF
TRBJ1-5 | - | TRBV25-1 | CASSEGVTSNQPQHF
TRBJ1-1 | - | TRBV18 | CASSPDAGGETEAFF
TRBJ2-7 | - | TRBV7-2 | CASSPNPAGNPYEQYF
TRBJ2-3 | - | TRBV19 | CASSSTGNTDTQYF
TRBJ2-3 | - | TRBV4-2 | CASSAMGDTQYF
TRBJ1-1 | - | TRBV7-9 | CASSLRVMNTEAFF
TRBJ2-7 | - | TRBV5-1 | CASSLAGVRGDEQYF
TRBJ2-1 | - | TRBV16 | CASSQSIGVVRGSYNEQFF
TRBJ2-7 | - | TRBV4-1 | CASSRGRLTAYEQYF
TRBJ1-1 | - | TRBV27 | CASSLSDQTGHYTEAFF
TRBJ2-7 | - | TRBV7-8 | CASSPRGVSYEQYF
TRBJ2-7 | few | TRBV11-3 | CASSPKGSYEQYF
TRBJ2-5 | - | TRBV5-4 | CASSWGLAGALREETQYF
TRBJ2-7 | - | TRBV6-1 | CASSEELAGAYEQYF
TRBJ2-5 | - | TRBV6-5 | CASSYIDLSQETQYF
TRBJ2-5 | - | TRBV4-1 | CASSQDHPTRETQYF
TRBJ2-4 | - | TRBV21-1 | CASSRTQILAKNIQYF
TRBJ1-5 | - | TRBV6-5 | CASSGTNNQPQHF
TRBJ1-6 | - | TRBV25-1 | CASSLDRVGPLPLHF
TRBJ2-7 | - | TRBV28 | CASSPAQIYSEQYF
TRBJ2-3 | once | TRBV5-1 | CASSLGGGGSTDTQYF
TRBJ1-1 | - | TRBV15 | CATSRSPKTVMNTEAFF
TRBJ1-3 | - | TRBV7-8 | CASSREIPTAFSGNTIYF
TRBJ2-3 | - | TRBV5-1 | CASSARGSTQYF
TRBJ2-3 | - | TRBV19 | CASSPERESFLDTQYF
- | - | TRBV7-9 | CASTGGPYEQYF
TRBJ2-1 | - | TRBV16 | CASSPLATDYNEQFF
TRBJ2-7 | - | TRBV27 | CASSAGSYEQYF
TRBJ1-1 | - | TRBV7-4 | CASSPPRGGTPWQAFF
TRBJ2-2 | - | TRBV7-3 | CASSLQGLNTGELFF
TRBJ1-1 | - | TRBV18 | CASSTPSRNTEAFF
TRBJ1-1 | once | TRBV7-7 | CASSFTSFGQVNTEAFF
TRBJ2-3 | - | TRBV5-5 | CASRLWGRDTDTQYF
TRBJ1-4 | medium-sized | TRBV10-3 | CAISEPALTNEKLFF
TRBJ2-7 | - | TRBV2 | CASWGQASLYEQYF
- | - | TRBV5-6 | CVSGGGNNYEQYF
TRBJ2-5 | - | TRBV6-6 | CASSWSSVQETQYF
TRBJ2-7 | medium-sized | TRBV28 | CASSLESSYEQYF
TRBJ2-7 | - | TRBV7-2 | CASSFSLRDRRGYEQYF
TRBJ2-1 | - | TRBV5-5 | CASSPSGRFSYNEQFF
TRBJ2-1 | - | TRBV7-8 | CASSDRDRAYNEQFF
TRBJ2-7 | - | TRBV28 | CASSFWRELSYEQYF
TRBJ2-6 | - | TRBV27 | CASSYSSGRGSGANVLTF
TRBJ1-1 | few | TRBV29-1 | CSVAGKLRNTEAFF
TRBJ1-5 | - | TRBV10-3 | CATGQGRHQPQHF
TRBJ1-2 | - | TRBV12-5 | CASGAGFNGYTF
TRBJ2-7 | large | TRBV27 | CASSLLAGLDEQYF